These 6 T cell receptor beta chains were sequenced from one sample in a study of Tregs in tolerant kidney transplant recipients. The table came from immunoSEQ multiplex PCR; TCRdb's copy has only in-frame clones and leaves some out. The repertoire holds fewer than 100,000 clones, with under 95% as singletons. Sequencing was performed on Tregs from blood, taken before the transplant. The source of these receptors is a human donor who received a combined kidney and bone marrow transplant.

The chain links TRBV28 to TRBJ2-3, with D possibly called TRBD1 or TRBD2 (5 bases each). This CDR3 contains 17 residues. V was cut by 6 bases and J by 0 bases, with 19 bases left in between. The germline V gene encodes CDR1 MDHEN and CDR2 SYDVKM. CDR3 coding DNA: TGTGCCAGCAGCCCCGATGGCCTTGGGACCAGCACAGATACGCAGTATTTT. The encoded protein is CASSPDGLGTSTDTQYF.

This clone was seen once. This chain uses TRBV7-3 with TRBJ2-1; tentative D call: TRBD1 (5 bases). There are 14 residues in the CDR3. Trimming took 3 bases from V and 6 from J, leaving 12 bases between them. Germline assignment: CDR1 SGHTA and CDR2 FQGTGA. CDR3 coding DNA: TGTGCCAGCAGCTTCCAGGGATTAGGCAATGAGCAGTTCTTC. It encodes CASSFQGLGNEQFF.

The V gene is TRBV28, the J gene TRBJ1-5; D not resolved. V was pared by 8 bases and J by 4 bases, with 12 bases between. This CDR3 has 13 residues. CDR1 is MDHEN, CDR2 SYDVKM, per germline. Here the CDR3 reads CASRVGANQPQHF. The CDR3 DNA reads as TGTGCCAGCCGGGTAGGCGCGAATCAGCCCCAGCATTTT. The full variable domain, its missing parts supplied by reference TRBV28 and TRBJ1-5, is DVKVTQSSRYLVKRTGEKVFLECVQDMDHENMFWYRQDPGLGLRLIYFSYDVKMKEKGDIPEGYSVSREKKERFSLILESASTNQTSMYLCASRVGANQPQHFGDGTRLSIL.

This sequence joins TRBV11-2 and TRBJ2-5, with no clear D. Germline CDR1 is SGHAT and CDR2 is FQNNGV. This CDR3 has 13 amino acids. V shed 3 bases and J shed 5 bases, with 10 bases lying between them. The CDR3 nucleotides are TGTGCCAGCAGCTTTCGGATTGGGGAGACCCAGTACTTC. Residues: CASSFRIGETQYF.

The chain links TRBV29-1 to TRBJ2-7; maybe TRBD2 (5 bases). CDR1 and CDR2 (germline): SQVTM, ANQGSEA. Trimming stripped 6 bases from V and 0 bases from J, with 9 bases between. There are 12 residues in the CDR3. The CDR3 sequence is CSVKLDSYEQYF. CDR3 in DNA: TGCAGCGTAAAACTAGACTCCTACGAGCAGTACTTC.

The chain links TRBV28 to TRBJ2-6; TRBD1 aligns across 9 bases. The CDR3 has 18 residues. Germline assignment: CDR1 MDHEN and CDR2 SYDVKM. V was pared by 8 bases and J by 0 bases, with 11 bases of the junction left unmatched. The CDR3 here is CASLSRDRAYSGANVLTF. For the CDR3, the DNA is TGTGCCAGCCTCTCCCGGGACAGGGCTTACTCTGGGGCCAACGTCCTGACTTTC.